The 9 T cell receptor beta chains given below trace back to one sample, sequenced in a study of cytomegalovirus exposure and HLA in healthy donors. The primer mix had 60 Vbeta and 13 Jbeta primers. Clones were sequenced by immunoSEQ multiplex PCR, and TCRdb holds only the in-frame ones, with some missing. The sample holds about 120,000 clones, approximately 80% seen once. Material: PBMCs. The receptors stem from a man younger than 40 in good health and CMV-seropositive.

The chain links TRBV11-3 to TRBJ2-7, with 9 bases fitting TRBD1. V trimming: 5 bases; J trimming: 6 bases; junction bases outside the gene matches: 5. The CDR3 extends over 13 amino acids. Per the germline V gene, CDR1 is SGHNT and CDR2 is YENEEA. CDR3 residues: CASSTRQGGEQYF. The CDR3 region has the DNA TGTGCCAGCAGCACTCGACAGGGGGGCGAGCAGTACTTC.

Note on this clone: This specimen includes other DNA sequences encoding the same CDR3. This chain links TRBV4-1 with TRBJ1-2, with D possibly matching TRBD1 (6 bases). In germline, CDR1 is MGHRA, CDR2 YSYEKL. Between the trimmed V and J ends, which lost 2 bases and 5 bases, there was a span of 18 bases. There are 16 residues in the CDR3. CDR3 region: CASSQQAGAVQYGYTF. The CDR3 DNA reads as TGCGCCAGCAGCCAACAGGCGGGGGCTGTCCAATATGGCTACACCTTC.

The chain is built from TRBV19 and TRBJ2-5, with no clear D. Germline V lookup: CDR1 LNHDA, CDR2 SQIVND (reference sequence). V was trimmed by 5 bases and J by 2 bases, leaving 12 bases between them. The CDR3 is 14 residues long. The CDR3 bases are TGTGCCAGTAGTCCCTTTTCGGAGCAAGAGACCCAGTACTTC. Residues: CASSPFSEQETQYF.

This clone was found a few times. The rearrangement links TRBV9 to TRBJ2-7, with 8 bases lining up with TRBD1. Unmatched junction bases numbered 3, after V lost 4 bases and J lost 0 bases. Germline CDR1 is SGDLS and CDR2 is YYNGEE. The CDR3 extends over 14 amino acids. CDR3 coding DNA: TGTGCCAGCAGCTCGGGACAGGCCTCCTACGAGCAGTACTTC. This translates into CASSSGQASYEQYF.

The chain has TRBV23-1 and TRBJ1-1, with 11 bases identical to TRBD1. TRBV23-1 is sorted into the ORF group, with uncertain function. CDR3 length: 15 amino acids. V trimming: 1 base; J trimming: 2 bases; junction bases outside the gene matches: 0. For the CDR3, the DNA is TGCGCCAGCAGTCAATGGACAGGGGGCAACACTGAAGCTTTCTTT. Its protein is CASSQWTGGNTEAFF.

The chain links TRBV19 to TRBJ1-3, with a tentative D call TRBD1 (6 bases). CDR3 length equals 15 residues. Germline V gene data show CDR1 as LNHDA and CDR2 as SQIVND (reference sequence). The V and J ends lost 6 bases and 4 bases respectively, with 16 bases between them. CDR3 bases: TGTGCCAGTAGCTTCCAGGGGAGTCCGGGAAACACCATATATTTT. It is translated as CASSFQGSPGNTIYF.

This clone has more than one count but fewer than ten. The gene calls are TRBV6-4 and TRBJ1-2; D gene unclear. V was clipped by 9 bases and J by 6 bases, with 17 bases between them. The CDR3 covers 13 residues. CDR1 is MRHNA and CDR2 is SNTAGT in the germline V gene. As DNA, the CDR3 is TGTGCCAGGGAGTTCCAGATCAAAAATGGCTACACCTTC. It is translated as CAREFQIKNGYTF.

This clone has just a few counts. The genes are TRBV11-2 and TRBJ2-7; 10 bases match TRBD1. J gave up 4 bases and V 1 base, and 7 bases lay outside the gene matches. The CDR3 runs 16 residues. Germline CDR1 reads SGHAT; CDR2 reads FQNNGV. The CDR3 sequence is CASSLGPGQGTYEQYF. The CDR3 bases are TGTGCCAGCAGCTTAGGTCCGGGACAGGGGACGTACGAGCAGTACTTC.

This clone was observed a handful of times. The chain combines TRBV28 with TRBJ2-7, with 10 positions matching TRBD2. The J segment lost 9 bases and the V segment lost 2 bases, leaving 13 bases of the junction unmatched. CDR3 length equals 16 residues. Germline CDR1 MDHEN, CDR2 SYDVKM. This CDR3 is CASSLILAGASRWQYF. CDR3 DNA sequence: TGTGCCAGCAGTTTAATTCTAGCGGGAGCGTCTAGGTGGCAGTACTTC.